The rows below give T cell receptor beta chains drawn from one sample of a study of breast tumors, draining lymph nodes, adjacent tissues. TCRdb ran MiXCR on the multiplex PCR reads and lists one entry per CDR3 protein. The sample has 200,000 or so distinct CDR3 sequences, 25% to 40% seen once. Material for sequencing was axillary lymph node tissue. The receptor set was obtained from a female donor with breast cancer. Some clones in this sample may be carry-over from other donors' samples. Each CDR3 is given with its conserved first and last residue. A D gene is named only where the DNA matches it firmly. Clone size is stated in some rows and not others, as once, few, many or a class when expanded.

clone_size d_call j_call v_call cdr3_aa cdr3_nt
many TRBD1 TRBJ1-5 TRBV6-2/TRBV6-3 CASSSSSRTGGIQPQHF TGTGCCAGCAGTTCCAGCTCGCGGACAGGGGGCATTCAGCCCCAGCATTTT
many - TRBJ1-3 TRBV28 CASSLGTSSGNTIYF TGTGCCAGCAGCTTAGGGACAAGCTCTGGAAACACCATATATTTT
- TRBD2 TRBJ2-5 TRBV9 CASSVGRRREGRETQYF TGTGCCAGCAGCGTAGGAAGGAGACGGGAGGGCCGAGAGACCCAGTACTTC
- - TRBJ2-7 TRBV7-6 CASSLEPVSHEQYF TGTGCCAGCAGCCTAGAGCCAGTTAGCCACGAGCAGTACTTC
- - TRBJ2-2 TRBV28 CASRDSSPGELFF TGTGCCTCCAGGGACTCGAGCCCCGGGGAGCTGTTTTTT
many - TRBJ1-5 TRBV5-1 CASRAAGNQPQHF TGCGCCAGCAGGGCGGCGGGCAATCAGCCCCAGCATTTT
many - TRBJ2-1 TRBV10-3 CAIGGGSLQFF TGTGCCATCGGAGGGGGGTCTCTGCAGTTCTTC
- - TRBJ1-6 TRBV6-2/TRBV6-3 CASFNPGGADSPLHF TGTGCCAGCTTCAACCCCGGGGGAGCCGATTCACCCCTCCACTTT
- TRBD1 TRBJ1-6 TRBV2 CASLDGTGFASPLHF TGTGCCAGCCTCGACGGGACAGGGTTTGCTTCACCCCTCCACTTT
many - TRBJ2-1 TRBV4-3 CASSQEGWLFNRSEQFF TGCGCCAGCAGCCAAGAGGGGTGGCTTTTCAATAGGTCGGAGCAGTTCTTC
many - TRBJ2-1 TRBV12-3/TRBV12-4 CASSLYEQFF TGTGCCAGCAGTCTTTATGAGCAGTTCTTC
many - TRBJ2-1 TRBV20-1 CSANRGTSYNEQFF TGCAGTGCTAACCGAGGGACTTCTTACAATGAGCAGTTCTTC
many TRBD1 TRBJ1-2 TRBV19 CASSPRTGGDYGYTF TGTGCCAGTAGTCCCCGAACAGGGGGCGACTATGGCTACACCTTC
many - TRBJ2-5 TRBV5-8 CATRGGSQETQYF TGTGCCACGCGAGGGGGAAGCCAAGAGACCCAGTACTTC
many - TRBJ2-7 TRBV20-1 CSARQDLTPYEQYF TGCAGTGCTAGACAGGACTTAACCCCCTACGAGCAGTACTTC